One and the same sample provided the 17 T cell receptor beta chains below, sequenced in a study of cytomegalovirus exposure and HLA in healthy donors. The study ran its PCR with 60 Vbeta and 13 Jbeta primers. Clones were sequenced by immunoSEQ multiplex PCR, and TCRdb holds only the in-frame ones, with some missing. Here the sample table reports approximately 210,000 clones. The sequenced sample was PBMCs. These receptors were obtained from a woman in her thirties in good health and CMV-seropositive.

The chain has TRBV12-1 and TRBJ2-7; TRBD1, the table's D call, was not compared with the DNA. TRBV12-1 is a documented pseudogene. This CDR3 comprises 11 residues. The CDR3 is CATLPGVEQYF. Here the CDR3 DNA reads TGTGCCACCCTCCCAGGGGTCGAGCAGTACTTC.

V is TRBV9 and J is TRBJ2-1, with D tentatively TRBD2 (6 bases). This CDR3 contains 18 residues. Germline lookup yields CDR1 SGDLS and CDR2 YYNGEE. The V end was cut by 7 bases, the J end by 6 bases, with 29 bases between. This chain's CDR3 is CASAVVRDTSPDPNEQFF. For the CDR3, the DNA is TGTGCCAGCGCCGTGGTCAGGGATACTAGCCCGGATCCCAATGAGCAGTTCTTC. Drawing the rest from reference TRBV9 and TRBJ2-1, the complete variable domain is DSGVTQTPKHLITATGQRVTLRCSPRSGDLSVYWYQQSLDQGLQFLIQYYNGEERAKGNILERFSAQQFPDLHSELNLSSLELGDSALYFCASAVVRDTSPDPNEQFFGPGTRLTVL.

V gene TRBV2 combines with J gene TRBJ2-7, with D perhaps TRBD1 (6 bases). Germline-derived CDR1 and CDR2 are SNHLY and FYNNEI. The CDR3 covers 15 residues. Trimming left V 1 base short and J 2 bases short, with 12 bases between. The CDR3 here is CASSEGGPSTYEQYF. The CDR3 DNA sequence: TGTGCCAGCAGTGAAGGGGGGCCTAGCACCTACGAGCAGTACTTC. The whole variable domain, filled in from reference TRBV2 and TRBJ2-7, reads EPEVTQTPSHQVTQMGQEVILRCVPISNHLYFYWYRQILGQKVEFLVSFYNNEISEKSEIFDDQFSVERPDGSNFTLKIRSTKLEDSAMYFCASSEGGPSTYEQYFGPGTRLTVT.

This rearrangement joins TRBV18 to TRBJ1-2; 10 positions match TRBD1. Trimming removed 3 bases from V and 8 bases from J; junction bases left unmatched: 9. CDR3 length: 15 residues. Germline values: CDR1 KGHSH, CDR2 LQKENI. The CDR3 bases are TGTGCCAGCTCACCGACCGGGACAGGGGTAAACGGCTACACCTTC. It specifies CASSPTGTGVNGYTF.

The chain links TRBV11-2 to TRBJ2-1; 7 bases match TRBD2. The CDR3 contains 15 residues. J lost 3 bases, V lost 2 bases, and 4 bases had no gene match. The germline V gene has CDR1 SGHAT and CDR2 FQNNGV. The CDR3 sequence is CASSLNGGGYNEQFF. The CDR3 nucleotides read TGTGCCAGCAGCTTAAACGGCGGGGGCTACAATGAGCAGTTCTTC.

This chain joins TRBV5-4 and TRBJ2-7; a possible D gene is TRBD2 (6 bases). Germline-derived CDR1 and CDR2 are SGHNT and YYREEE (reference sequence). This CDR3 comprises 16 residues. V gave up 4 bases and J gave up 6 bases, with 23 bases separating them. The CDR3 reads CASSERASLGGGEQYF. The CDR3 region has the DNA TGTGCCAGCAGCGAGCGGGCCTCCTTAGGAGGAGGCGAGCAGTACTTC. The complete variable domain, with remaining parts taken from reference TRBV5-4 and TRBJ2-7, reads ETGVTQSPTHLIKTRGQQVTLRCSSQSGHNTVSWYQQALGQGPQFIFQYYREEENGRGNFPPRFSGLQFPNYSSELNVNALELDDSALYLCASSERASLGGGEQYFGPGTRLTVT.

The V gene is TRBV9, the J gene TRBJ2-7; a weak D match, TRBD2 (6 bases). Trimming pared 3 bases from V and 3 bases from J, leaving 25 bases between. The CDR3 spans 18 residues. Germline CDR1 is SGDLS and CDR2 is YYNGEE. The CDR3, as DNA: TGTGCCAGCAGCGGACCGGGAGAGAATTCCCTCCCCCTCTACGAGCAGTACTTC. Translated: CASSGPGENSLPLYEQYF.

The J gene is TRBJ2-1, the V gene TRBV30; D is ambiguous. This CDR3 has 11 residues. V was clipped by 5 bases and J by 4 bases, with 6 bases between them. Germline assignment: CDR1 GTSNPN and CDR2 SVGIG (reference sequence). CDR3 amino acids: CAWGPYNEQFF. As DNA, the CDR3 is TGTGCCTGGGGCCCATACAATGAGCAGTTCTTC.

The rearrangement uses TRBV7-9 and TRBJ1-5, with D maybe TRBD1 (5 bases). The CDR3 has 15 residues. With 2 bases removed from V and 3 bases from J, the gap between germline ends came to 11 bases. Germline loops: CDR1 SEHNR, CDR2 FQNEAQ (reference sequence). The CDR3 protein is CASSLIGGVNQPQHF. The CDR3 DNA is TGTGCCAGCAGCTTAATCGGGGGAGTCAATCAGCCCCAGCATTTT.

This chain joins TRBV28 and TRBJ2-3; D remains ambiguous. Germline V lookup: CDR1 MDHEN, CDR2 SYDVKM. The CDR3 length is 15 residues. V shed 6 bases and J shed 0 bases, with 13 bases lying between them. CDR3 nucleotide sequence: TGTGCCAGCAGGCTGGCAGACACCAGCACAGATACGCAGTATTTT. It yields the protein CASRLADTSTDTQYF.

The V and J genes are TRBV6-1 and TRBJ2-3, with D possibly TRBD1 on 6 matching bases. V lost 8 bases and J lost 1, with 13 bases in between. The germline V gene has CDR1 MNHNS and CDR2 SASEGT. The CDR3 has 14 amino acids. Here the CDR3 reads CASRRGAGTDTQYF. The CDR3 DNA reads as TGTGCCAGCCGCAGGGGAGCCGGCACAGATACGCAGTATTTT.

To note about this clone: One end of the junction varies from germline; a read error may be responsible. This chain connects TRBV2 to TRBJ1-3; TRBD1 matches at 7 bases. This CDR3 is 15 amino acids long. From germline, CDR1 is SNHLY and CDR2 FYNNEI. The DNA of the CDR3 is TGTGCCAGCAGTGGAGGGGGCGGTCGAGGAAACACCATGTATTTT. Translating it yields CASSGGGGRGNTMYF.

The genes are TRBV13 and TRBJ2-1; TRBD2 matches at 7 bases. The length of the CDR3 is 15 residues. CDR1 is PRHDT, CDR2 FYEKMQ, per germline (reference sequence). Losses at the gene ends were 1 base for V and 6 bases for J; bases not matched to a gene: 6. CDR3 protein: CASSLVAGEFNEQFF. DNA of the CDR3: TGTGCCAGCAGCTTAGTCGCGGGAGAATTCAATGAGCAGTTCTTC.

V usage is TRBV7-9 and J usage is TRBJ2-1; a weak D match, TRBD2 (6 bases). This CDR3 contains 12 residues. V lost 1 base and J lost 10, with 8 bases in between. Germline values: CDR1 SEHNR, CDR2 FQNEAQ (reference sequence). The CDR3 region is CASSLGGTEQFF. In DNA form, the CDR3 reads TGTGCCAGCAGCTTAGGCGGGACCGAGCAGTTCTTC.

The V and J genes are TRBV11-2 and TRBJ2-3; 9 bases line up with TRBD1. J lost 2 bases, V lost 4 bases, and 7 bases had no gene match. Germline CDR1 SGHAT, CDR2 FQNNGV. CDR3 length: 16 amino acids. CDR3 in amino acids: CASSSLRDRDTDTQYF. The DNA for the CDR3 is TGTGCCAGCAGCTCCCTCCGGGACAGGGACACAGATACGCAGTATTTT.

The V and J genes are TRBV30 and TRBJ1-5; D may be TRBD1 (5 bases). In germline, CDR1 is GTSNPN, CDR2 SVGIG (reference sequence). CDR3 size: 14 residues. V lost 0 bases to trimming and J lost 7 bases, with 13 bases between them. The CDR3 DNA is TGTGCCTGGAGTGTACCAGGGATGAGACAGCCCCAGCATTTT. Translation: CAWSVPGMRQPQHF.

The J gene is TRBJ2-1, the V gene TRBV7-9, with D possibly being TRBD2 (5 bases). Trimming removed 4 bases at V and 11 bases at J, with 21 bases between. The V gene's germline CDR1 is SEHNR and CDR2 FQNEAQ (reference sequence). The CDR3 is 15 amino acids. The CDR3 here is CASSSKAVNRGKQFF. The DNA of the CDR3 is TGTGCCAGCAGCTCTAAAGCGGTAAATCGTGGTAAGCAGTTCTTC.